The 28 T cell receptor beta chains listed next were all sequenced from one sample in a study of T-cell reconstitution after alpha-beta-depleted transplantation in children. It was with unique molecular identifiers that the TCRbeta library was prepared. TCRdb analysed the PCR reads with MiXCR anew, one entry per CDR3 protein. The sample comprises approximately 510,000 distinct CDR3 sequences, 18% of which are singletons, and 2.5% to 4% rests with the top ten. This specimen was PBMCs from the stem cell graft donor, taken from the stem cell graft. The receptor set was obtained from a human donor who donated a stem cell graft to a child with acute lymphoblastic leukemia.

The chain joins TRBV30 to TRBJ1-1, with unresolved D. CDR1 is GTSNPN, CDR2 SVGIG, per germline (reference sequence). This CDR3 spans 11 amino acids. Trimming stripped 0 bases from V and 7 bases from J, with 6 bases between. CDR3 bases: TGTGCCTGGAGTGTACCGGTTGAAGCTTTCTTT. This translates into CAWSVPVEAFF.

This clonotype was detected only a few times. This sequence joins TRBV5-6 and TRBJ2-4; TRBD1 might be the D (7 bases). CDR1 and CDR2 from the germline V gene are SGHDT and YYEEEE. The CDR3 sequence is 16 residues long. V was clipped by 4 bases and J by 1 base, with 15 bases between them. The CDR3 DNA sequence: TGTGCCAGCAGCACAGGGGCAGGGAGGGCCAAAAACATTCAGTACTTC. Amino acid sequence: CASSTGAGRAKNIQYF. Full variable domain (remainder filled in from reference TRBV5-6 and TRBJ2-4): DAGVTQSPTHLIKTRGQQVTLRCSPKSGHDTVSWYQQALGQGPQFIFQYYEEEERQRGNFPDRFSGHQFPNYSSELNVNALLLGDSALYLCASSTGAGRAKNIQYFGAGTRLSVL.

This clonotype showed up just a few times. The chain carries TRBV6-5 and TRBJ1-1; no clear D gene. V was trimmed by 2 bases and J by 4 bases, leaving 8 bases between them. CDR1 and CDR2 from the germline V gene are MNHEY and SVGAGI. The length of the CDR3 is 13 residues. CDR3 nucleotide sequence: TGTGCCAGCAGTTACCAGTGGGGCACTGAAGCTTTCTTT. It encodes CASSYQWGTEAFF.

This clonotype has a handful of counts. The chain links TRBV6-5 to TRBJ1-5; no definite D call. V was cut by 0 bases and J by 7 bases, with 7 bases left in between. CDR3 length equals 13 residues. The germline V gene encodes CDR1 MNHEY and CDR2 SVGAGI. The CDR3 DNA is TGTGCCAGCAGTTACTCGAACGTCCAGCCCCAGCATTTT. Amino acids: CASSYSNVQPQHF.

This clonotype is medium-sized by share. The rearrangement uses TRBV12-3 or TRBV12-4 and TRBJ2-4; 7 bases fit TRBD2. Trimming removed 6 bases from V and 9 bases from J; junction bases left unmatched: 14. The CDR3 contains 15 residues. CDR3 region: CASSPLGGRASIQYF. The CDR3 region has the DNA TGTGCCAGCAGCCCTCTGGGTGGGAGGGCTAGCATTCAGTACTTC.

The gene calls are TRBV12-3 or TRBV12-4 and TRBJ2-3, with 8 bases fitting TRBD1. The V segment lost 9 bases and the J segment 2 bases; nucleotides outside the gene matches: 16. The length of the CDR3 is 17 residues. The CDR3 sequence: CARDLSIGQGYTDTQYF. For the CDR3, the DNA is TGTGCCAGGGACCTTAGTATAGGACAGGGATACACAGATACGCAGTATTTT.

This clonotype was observed a few times. The chain joins TRBV30 to TRBJ2-3; D is unresolved. V lost 1 base to trimming and J lost 6 bases, with 11 bases between them. The CDR3 runs to 13 residues. The germline CDR1 and CDR2 sequences are GTSNPN and SVGIG (reference sequence). Here the CDR3 DNA reads TGTGCCTGGAGTGGCCAACACCGGGATACGCAGTATTTT. It is translated as CAWSGQHRDTQYF.

This chain joins TRBV27 and TRBJ1-5; no clear D. There are 14 residues in the CDR3. Germline CDR1 and CDR2: MNHEY and SMNVEV (reference sequence). The V end lost 6 bases, the J end lost 4 bases, and 13 bases lay between the germline ends. This CDR3 is CASSPGLPNQPQHF. Here the CDR3 DNA reads TGTGCCAGCAGCCCAGGACTGCCTAATCAGCCCCAGCATTTT.

The chain employs TRBV27 and TRBJ1-2, with 8 bases that match TRBD1. Trimming at V came to 3 bases and at J to 8 bases, leaving 8 bases not matched to a gene. In germline, CDR1 is MNHEY, CDR2 SMNVEV (reference sequence). There are 14 residues in the CDR3. The DNA of the CDR3 is TGTGCCAGCAGTTTTGGGCAGGGGGCGGGCGGCTACACCTTC. This sequence encodes CASSFGQGAGGYTF.

This rearrangement joins TRBV20-1 to TRBJ1-3; TRBD1 might be the D (5 bases). Germline values: CDR1 DFQATT, CDR2 SNEGSKA (reference sequence). The CDR3 has 12 residues. The CDR3 here is CSFGGPGNTIYF. CDR3 sequence (DNA): TGCAGCTTCGGGGGTCCTGGAAACACCATATATTTT.

The V and J genes are TRBV5-6 and TRBJ2-3; no clear D. The CDR3 covers 13 residues. V was pared by 6 bases and J by 8 bases, with 16 bases between. Germline loops: CDR1 SGHDT, CDR2 YYEEEE. The CDR3 here is CASTTSAAATQYF. Written as DNA, the CDR3 is TGTGCCAGCACCACCTCGGCCGCAGCTACGCAGTATTTT. The full variable domain, its missing parts supplied by reference TRBV5-6 and TRBJ2-3, is DAGVTQSPTHLIKTRGQQVTLRCSPKSGHDTVSWYQQALGQGPQFIFQYYEEEERQRGNFPDRFSGHQFPNYSSELNVNALLLGDSALYLCASTTSAAATQYFGPGTRLTVL.

The V and J genes are TRBV14 and TRBJ2-3, with TRBD1 as a possible D gene (7 bases). Per germline, CDR1 SGHDN and CDR2 FVKESK. The CDR3 has 15 residues. V gave up 0 bases and J gave up 4 bases, with 11 bases separating them. The CDR3 loop is CASSQDPGGSDTQYF. CDR3 coding DNA: TGTGCCAGCAGCCAAGACCCAGGGGGGTCAGATACGCAGTATTTT.

J is TRBJ2-7 and V is TRBV7-9; D tentatively fits TRBD1 or TRBD2 (5 bases each). Germline assignment: CDR1 SEHNR and CDR2 FQNEAQ (reference sequence). The CDR3 extends over 15 amino acids. The V end lost 5 bases, the J end lost 4 bases, and 18 bases lay between the germline ends. In DNA, the CDR3 is TGTGCCAGCAGCCCGGGACCGTTACCGCCATACGAGCAGTACTTC. It encodes CASSPGPLPPYEQYF.

The J gene is TRBJ2-1, the V gene TRBV6-5; weak D call: TRBD2 (6 bases). V was clipped by 2 bases and J by 4 bases, with 9 bases between them. The length of the CDR3 is 14 residues. Germline V gene data show CDR1 as MNHEY and CDR2 as SVGAGI. The CDR3 DNA is TGTGCCAGCAGTTACGAGGGACTGTACAATGAGCAGTTCTTC. The encoded protein is CASSYEGLYNEQFF.

This clonotype has only a few counts. This chain links TRBV4-1 with TRBJ2-7; a possible D gene is TRBD2 (5 bases). Germline V CDR1 and CDR2: MGHRA, YSYEKL. V dropped 4 bases and J dropped 4 bases, with 17 bases sitting between them. This CDR3 is 15 amino acids long. The CDR3 DNA sequence: TGCGCCAGCAGCCTAGGACTGCACCGGCTGTACGAGCAGTACTTC. Translation gives CASSLGLHRLYEQYF.

This rearrangement joins TRBV5-1 to TRBJ1-1, with D unresolved. The CDR3 is made up of 14 amino acids. Trimming pared 6 bases from V and 0 bases from J, leaving 12 bases between. Germline CDR1 and CDR2: SGHRS and YFSETQ. CDR3 sequence reads: CASTRTYMNTEAFF. The CDR3 DNA follows: TGCGCCAGCACCCGGACCTACATGAACACTGAAGCTTTCTTT.

The gene calls are TRBV5-1 and TRBJ2-2; D gene ambiguous. The length of the CDR3 is 16 residues. Trimming removed 0 bases from V and 0 bases from J, with 9 bases in between. Germline V gene lookup returns CDR1 SGHRS and CDR2 YFSETQ. The CDR3 DNA sequence: TGCGCCAGCAGCTTGGAAGGCAGAACGAACACCGGGGAGCTGTTTTTT. Protein product: CASSLEGRTNTGELFF.

For the CDR3, the DNA is TGTGCCAGCAGTGGGGACAGAAACATTCAGTACTTC. Translating gives CASSGDRNIQYF. The gene calls are TRBV6-5 and TRBJ2-4, with 7 bases identical to TRBD1. V lost 5 bases to trimming and J lost 6 bases; unmatched junction nucleotides: 1. The CDR3 has 12 amino acids. CDR1 is MNHEY and CDR2 is SVGAGI in the germline V gene.

In its sample, this clonotype was seen a few times. The chain combines TRBV6-1 with TRBJ1-2, with 9 bases identical to TRBD1. Unmatched junction bases numbered 4, after V lost 2 bases and J lost 6 bases. The germline CDR1 and CDR2 sequences are MNHNS and SASEGT. The CDR3 loop spans 14 amino acids. DNA for the CDR3: TGTGCCAGCAGTGAACCAAGGACAGGGGATGGCTACACCTTC. Translation gives CASSEPRTGDGYTF.

The V and J genes are TRBV6-1 and TRBJ1-3; no reliable D call. The CDR3 is made up of 13 amino acids. Trimming cost V 2 bases and J 4 bases, with 6 bases left between them. CDR1 is MNHNS and CDR2 is SASEGT in the germline V gene. The CDR3 protein is CASSEKGGNTIYF. CDR3 nucleotides: TGTGCCAGCAGTGAAAAAGGGGGAAACACCATATATTTT.

In nucleotides, the CDR3 is TGCAGCGTTGACCTCCCGACAGAGCAGTTCTTC. Its protein is CSVDLPTEQFF. The chain recombines TRBV29-1 with TRBJ2-1; D is unclear. Between the trimmed V and J ends, which lost 3 bases and 10 bases, there was a span of 10 bases. This CDR3 is 11 amino acids long. Germline V gene data show CDR1 as SQVTM and CDR2 as ANQGSEA.

This clonotype was recorded a few times. The V call is TRBV20-1, the J call TRBJ2-7, with unresolved D. Germline CDR1 and CDR2: DFQATT and SNEGSKA (reference sequence). This CDR3 has 12 residues. The ends were cut back, 7 bases at V and 2 bases at J, with 12 bases in the middle. CDR3 in amino acids: CSVNTFAYEQYF. The CDR3 nucleotides read TGCAGTGTTAATACTTTCGCCTACGAGCAGTACTTC.

The rearrangement joins TRBV24-1 to TRBJ2-3; D may be TRBD2 (6 bases). The CDR3 extends over 16 amino acids. CDR1 and CDR2 from the germline V gene are KGHDR and SFDVKD. V lost 1 base and J lost 3, with 13 bases in between. The CDR3 DNA reads as TGTGCCACCAGTGATTTTGAGAACGGGGGTACAGATACGCAGTATTTT. It codes for CATSDFENGGTDTQYF.

This clonotype has only a few counts. The CDR3 nucleotides are TGCGCCAGCAGTGACCTTTCCGGGACAGGGGCCACAGATACGCAGTATTTT. Amino acids: CASSDLSGTGATDTQYF. This chain connects TRBV10-2 to TRBJ2-3; 10 bases align to TRBD1. Per germline, CDR1 WSHSY and CDR2 SAAADI. After removal of 3 bases from V and 2 bases from J, the junction contained 8 bases not matched to a gene. The CDR3 sequence is 17 residues long.

This clonotype has only a few counts. The V call is TRBV2, the J call TRBJ2-3, with D unclear. The CDR3 has 13 amino acids. V lost 2 bases and J lost 5, with 8 bases in between. From germline, CDR1 is SNHLY and CDR2 FYNNEI. The CDR3 DNA sequence: TGTGCCAGCAGTGAATTGGACGGAGATACGCAGTATTTT. Encoded protein: CASSELDGDTQYF.

The CDR3 region is CASSLGQGPYGYTF. CDR3 DNA: TGTGCCAGCAGCTTGGGACAGGGGCCCTATGGCTACACCTTC. V gene TRBV7-2 combines with J gene TRBJ1-2; TRBD1 matches at 10 bases. CDR1 is SGHTA and CDR2 is FQGNSA in the germline V gene. The CDR3 sequence is 14 residues long. Losses at the gene ends were 3 bases for V and 4 bases for J; bases not matched to a gene: 2.

This clonotype showed up just a few times. This rearrangement joins TRBV30 to TRBJ1-2; 7 bases fit TRBD1. The CDR3 length is 14 residues. The junction had 10 bases not matched to a gene; V was cut back by 8 bases and J by 1 base. Germline V CDR1 and CDR2: GTSNPN, SVGIG (reference sequence). CDR3: CAGLRDRCNYGYTF. DNA of the CDR3: TGTGCCGGTCTCCGGGACAGATGTAACTATGGCTACACCTTC.

This clonotype was counted only a few times. This chain links TRBV12-3 or TRBV12-4 with TRBJ2-3; no clear D. V dropped 8 bases and J dropped 0 bases, with 9 bases sitting between them. This CDR3 has 13 amino acids. CDR3 residues: CASERPSTDTQYF. The CDR3 DNA reads TGTGCCAGCGAACGCCCAAGCACAGATACGCAGTATTTT.